The 10 T cell receptor beta chains below were found in one sample sequenced in a study of T cells in Graves' hyperthyroidism and ophthalmopathy (dated by TCRdb to between 2017 and 2020). The library came from multiplex PCR. Instrument used: Illumina HiSeq 2000. Amplification of TCR beta CDR3 regions was carried out from RNA transcripts. The TCR CDR3 was subjected to a first round of RT-PCR using the HTBI primer set and the Qiagen OneStep RT-PCR kit. The raw public data were reprocessed by TCRdb itself: fastp quality trimming at Q25, MiXCR clonotype calling, in-frame beta chains only. Rows are unified per CDR3 protein, each entry keeping the most common DNA and genes. The sample data list fewer than 300,000 distinct CDR3 sequences, and 12% to 15% of these were observed just once. The ten largest clones take up 30% of the sample. Sequencing was performed on blood. These receptors came from a woman between 45 and 65 years old with Graves' hyperthyroidism that later progressed to Graves' ophthalmopathy.

This clonotype has ten or more counts. The genes are TRBV28 and TRBJ1-1; D not resolved. Looked up from germline, CDR1 is MDHEN and CDR2 is SYDVKM. The CDR3 loop spans 14 amino acids. Trimming removed 3 bases at V and 0 bases at J, with 8 bases between. The CDR3 coding sequence is TGTGCCAGCAGTTTTCCGGATATGAACACTGAAGCTTTCTTT. It specifies CASSFPDMNTEAFF.

The chain carries TRBV5-1 and TRBJ1-2; maybe TRBD1 (6 bases). The CDR3 covers 13 residues. CDR1 is SGHRS and CDR2 is YFSETQ in the germline V gene. With 3 bases removed from V and 3 bases from J, the gap between germline ends came to 9 bases. The CDR3 DNA reads TGCGCCAGCAGCTCACAGGGTGACTATGGCTACACCTTC. Its protein is CASSSQGDYGYTF.

Ten or more counts support this clonotype. V and J are TRBV27 and TRBJ2-1; D may be TRBD2 (5 bases). CDR3 size: 15 residues. Trimming pared 2 bases from V and 6 bases from J, leaving 14 bases between. From germline, CDR1 is MNHEY and CDR2 SMNVEV (reference sequence). In nucleotides, the CDR3 is TGTGCCAGCAGTTTAGAGGGAGCGGAGGTCAATGAGCAGTTCTTC. Protein product: CASSLEGAEVNEQFF.

The V and J genes are TRBV10-3 and TRBJ1-1; D is undetermined. This CDR3 has 14 residues. V gave up 6 bases and J gave up 2 bases, with 13 bases separating them. Germline values: CDR1 ENHRY, CDR2 SYGVKD. CDR3 sequence reads: CAIRPKVGNTEAFF. CDR3 DNA: TGTGCCATCAGGCCCAAGGTTGGTAACACTGAAGCTTTCTTT.

The sample holds many counts of this clonotype. The gene calls are TRBV19 and TRBJ2-1, with 9 bases identical to TRBD1. The CDR3 has 15 amino acids. With 6 bases clipped from V and 0 bases from J, the junction kept 3 bases outside the gene matches. Germline loops: CDR1 LNHDA, CDR2 SQIVND (reference sequence). CDR3 DNA sequence: TGTGCCAGTAGGCGGGACAGGGCCTCCTACAATGAGCAGTTCTTC. This encodes CASRRDRASYNEQFF. The complete variable domain, with remaining parts taken from reference TRBV19 and TRBJ2-1, reads DGGITQSPKYLFRKEGQNVTLSCEQNLNHDAMYWYRQDPGQGLRLIYYSQIVNDFQKGDIAEGYSVSREKKESFPLTVTSAQKNPTAFYLCASRRDRASYNEQFFGPGTRLTVL.

This clonotype occurred many times. The chain employs TRBV20-1 and TRBJ1-2; D remains unclear. This CDR3 comprises 15 residues. V lost 1 base and J lost 3, with 15 bases in between. CDR1 DFQATT and CDR2 SNEGSKA come from the germline V gene (reference sequence). The CDR3 protein is CSARVDGRSDYGYTF. As DNA, the CDR3 is TGCAGTGCTAGAGTGGACGGGAGATCAGACTATGGCTACACCTTC.

This clonotype was counted at least ten times. The V call is TRBV20-1, the J call TRBJ2-1, with D possibly matching TRBD2 (6 bases). The CDR3 contains 15 residues. Trimming cost V 2 bases and J 2 bases, with 13 bases left between them. Germline loops: CDR1 DFQATT, CDR2 SNEGSKA (reference sequence). The CDR3 loop is CSARSSRGTYNEQFF. CDR3 bases: TGCAGTGCTAGATCTTCCCGCGGGACCTACAATGAGCAGTTCTTC.

This clonotype was picked up many times. The chain combines TRBV20-1 with TRBJ2-5, with D tentatively TRBD1 (6 bases). Trimming left V 4 bases short and J 5 bases short, with 17 bases between. Germline V gene sequence: CDR1 DFQATT, CDR2 SNEGSKA (reference sequence). The length of the CDR3 is 14 residues. The chain's CDR3 is CSATPRDKRETQYF. The CDR3 nucleotides read TGCAGTGCTACACCAAGGGACAAGAGGGAGACCCAGTACTTC.

This clonotype appeared many times. V gene TRBV6-1 combines with J gene TRBJ1-5; perhaps TRBD1 as D (5 bases). Per the germline V gene, CDR1 is MNHNS and CDR2 is SASEGT. Trimming cost V 7 bases and J 5 bases, with 15 bases left between them. The CDR3 is made up of 14 amino acids. As DNA, the CDR3 is TGTGCCAGCACCCTGGACACGCTAGATCAGCCCCAGCATTTT. Amino acids: CASTLDTLDQPQHF.

The rearrangement uses TRBV28 and TRBJ2-7; D is tentatively TRBD1 or TRBD2 (5 bases each). With 7 bases removed from V and 4 bases from J, the gap between germline ends came to 20 bases. The CDR3 runs to 15 residues. Germline CDR1 MDHEN, CDR2 SYDVKM. The CDR3: CASNGDGLARYEQYF. CDR3 in DNA: TGTGCCAGCAACGGGGACGGATTGGCACGTTACGAGCAGTACTTC.